The rows below give T cell receptor beta chains drawn from one sample of a study of blood T cell repertoires in COVID-19. Data came from immunoSEQ multiplex PCR; TCRdb stores just in-frame clones and leaves some out. The sample contains some 340,000 clones, approximately 90% of which appear only once. Sequenced sample: PBMCs or T cells enriched from blood (not recorded which). The source is a woman in her 30s who had been exposed to COVID-19. The CDR3 runs from the conserved cysteine through the conserved F or W. The D gene is left open where the match is weak. Clone sizes are given selectively: once, few, many, or a class where the clone is expanded.

clone_size	d_call	v_call	j_call	cdr3_aa	cdr3_nt
once	TRBD1	TRBV5-4	TRBJ1-6	CASSRGQGDSPLHF	TGTGCCAGCAGCCGGGGACAGGGGGATTCACCCCTCCACTTT
.	TRBD1	TRBV19	TRBJ1-2	CASTPSPQGASGIYGYTF	TGTGCCAGTACCCCGTCCCCACAGGGGGCTTCCGGGATCTATGGCTACACCTTC
.	.	TRBV27	TRBJ1-5	CASSSGISFNQPQHF	TGTGCCAGCAGCTCCGGGATATCGTTCAATCAGCCCCAGCATTTT
.	.	TRBV5-1	TRBJ2-1	CASSGGQDNEQFF	TGCGCCAGCTCGGGGGGACAGGACAATGAGCAGTTCTTC
.	.	TRBV10-3	TRBJ1-6	CAISESTGYNSPLHF	TGTGCCATCAGTGAGTCTACAGGGTATAATTCACCCCTCCACTTT
.	TRBD2	TRBV6-1	TRBJ2-1	CASSAFPSGGVSEQFF	TGTGCCAGCAGTGCCTTTCCCAGCGGGGGGGTCAGTGAGCAGTTCTTC
few	.	TRBV6-5	TRBJ1-1	CASKRGNTEAFF	TGTGCCAGCAAAAGGGGGAACACTGAAGCTTTCTTT
few	TRBD2	TRBV7-9	TRBJ2-5	CASGTSGGLETQYF	TGTGCCAGCGGGACTAGCGGGGGCTTAGAGACCCAGTACTTC
.	TRBD2	TRBV18	TRBJ2-1	CASSPEIGLAYAWSSYNEQFF	TGTGCCAGCTCACCCGAGATAGGACTAGCTTACGCCTGGAGCTCCTACAATGAGCAGTTCTTC
.	TRBD1	TRBV20-1	TRBJ2-5	CSASNRPGQGTTQYF	TGCAGTGCTAGTAACCGACCGGGACAGGGGACGACCCAGTACTTC
.	.	TRBV1	TRBJ1-5	CTSSQDPGNQPQHF	TGCACCAGCAGCCAAGACCCGGGAAATCAGCCCCAGCATTTT
once	TRBD2	TRBV19	TRBJ2-3	CASRSGLAVDTQYF	TGTGCCAGTAGATCGGGACTAGCAGTAGATACGCAGTATTTT
.	.	TRBV7-9	TRBJ1-6	CASSLWRSSSYNSPLHF	TGTGCCAGCAGCTTATGGAGGTCAAGCTCCTATAATTCACCCCTCCACTTT
.	.	TRBV6-5	TRBJ1-3	CASSYLTDIGNTIYF	TGTGCCAGCAGTTACTTGACAGACATTGGAAACACCATATATTTT
.	.	TRBV9	TRBJ2-2	CASSPEGLASTGELFF	TGTGCCAGCAGCCCAGAGGGGCTAGCGAGCACCGGGGAGCTGTTTTTT
.	.	TRBV7-9	TRBJ1-2	CASSTQVNYGYTF	TGTGCCAGCAGCACCCAGGTTAACTATGGCTACACCTTC
.	TRBD1	TRBV6-4	TRBJ1-2	CASSDLPTGDIYGYTF	TGTGCCAGCAGTGACTTGCCGACAGGGGATATCTATGGCTACACCTTC
once	.	TRBV7-9	TRBJ1-5	CASSLGVRGEAQHF	TGTGCCAGCAGCTTAGGCGTCCGAGGGGAGGCCCAGCATTTT
.	.	TRBV5-4	TRBJ1-2	CASSLEPDSTDGYTF	TGTGCCAGCAGCTTGGAACCGGACTCCACCGATGGCTACACCTTC
.	.	TRBV21-1	TRBJ1-3	CASSKNGNRDSGNTIYF	TGTGCCAGCAGCAAAAATGGAAACAGGGATTCGGGAAACACCATATATTTT
.	.	TRBV30	TRBJ1-2	CAWGPYGYTF	TGTGCCTGGGGCCCCTATGGCTACACCTTC
.	.	TRBV5-1	TRBJ2-1	CASSFLPQVNEQFF	TGCGCCAGCAGCTTTCTCCCACAGGTTAATGAGCAGTTCTTC
.	TRBD1	TRBV27	TRBJ1-2	CASSSRQGRGPNYGYTF	TGTGCCAGCAGCTCAAGACAGGGTAGGGGACCCAACTATGGCTACACCTTC
.	.	TRBV18	TRBJ1-4	CASSPPGQGHEKLFF	TGTGCCAGCTCACCTCCTGGCCAGGGGCATGAAAAACTGTTTTTT
.	TRBD1	TRBV7-2	TRBJ1-6	CASSFKGQGTIGSPLHF	TGTGCCAGCAGCTTCAAGGGACAGGGAACAATAGGGTCACCCCTCCACTTT
.	.	TRBV5-4	TRBJ1-2	CASSLYGQFYGYTF	TGTGCCAGCAGCTTGTACGGACAGTTCTATGGCTACACCTTC
.	TRBD1	TRBV29-1	TRBJ1-2	CSVDVGTGGAGRYTF	TGCAGCGTTGATGTTGGGACAGGGGGCGCCGGTCGCTACACCTTC
.	TRBD2	TRBV3-1/TRBV3-2	TRBJ2-3	CASSLGGGGPGTDTQYF	TGTGCCAGCAGCCTCGGCGGGGGGGGCCCGGGCACAGATACGCAGTATTTT
.	TRBD1	TRBV12-5	TRBJ1-2	CASGTGLNYGYTF	TGTGCTAGTGGGACAGGGCTGAACTATGGCTACACCTTC
.	TRBD1	TRBV5-1	TRBJ1-1	CASSLGAGQREAFF	TGCGCCAGCAGCTTGGGGGCGGGACAGCGTGAAGCTTTCTTT
.	.	TRBV27	TRBJ1-2	CASSGYEARGANYGYTF	TGTGCCAGCAGTGGATATGAGGCCAGGGGAGCTAACTATGGCTACACCTTC
.	.	TRBV10-3	TRBJ1-4	CAISTATNEKLFF	TGTGCCATCAGCACTGCAACTAATGAAAAACTGTTTTTT
.	.	TRBV7-9	TRBJ2-7	CASSYTQGQHYEQYF	TGTGCCAGCAGCTACACACAAGGACAGCACTACGAGCAGTACTTC
many	.	TRBV7-6	TRBJ1-6	CASSAGSTPLHF	TGTGCCAGCAGCGCCGGGAGCACACCCCTCCACTTT
few	.	TRBV30	TRBJ1-1	CAWAVHSLEAFF	TGTGCCTGGGCGGTCCATTCCCTTGAAGCTTTCTTT
.	TRBD2	TRBV2	TRBJ2-5	CASRPTSGLQETQYF	TGTGCCAGCAGACCGACTAGCGGGTTGCAAGAGACCCAGTACTTC
.	.	TRBV5-1	TRBJ1-1	CASSLVGVLMNTEAFF	TGCGCCAGCAGCTTGGTCGGGGTACTGATGAACACTGAAGCTTTCTTT
.	.	TRBV5-1	TRBJ2-7	CASSLQGGFYEQYF	TGCGCCAGCAGCTTACAGGGTGGATTCTACGAGCAGTACTTC
.	.	TRBV14	TRBJ1-1	CASSQSRHRSMNTEAFF	TGTGCCAGCAGCCAATCGCGACACAGATCCATGAACACTGAAGCTTTCTTT
.	TRBD1	TRBV27	TRBJ2-7	CASSAAGGYEQYF	TGTGCCAGCAGTGCTGCAGGGGGCTACGAGCAGTACTTC
few	.	TRBV5-1	TRBJ2-7	CASSLTGTYEQYF	TGCGCCAGCAGCTTAACAGGGACCTACGAGCAGTACTTC